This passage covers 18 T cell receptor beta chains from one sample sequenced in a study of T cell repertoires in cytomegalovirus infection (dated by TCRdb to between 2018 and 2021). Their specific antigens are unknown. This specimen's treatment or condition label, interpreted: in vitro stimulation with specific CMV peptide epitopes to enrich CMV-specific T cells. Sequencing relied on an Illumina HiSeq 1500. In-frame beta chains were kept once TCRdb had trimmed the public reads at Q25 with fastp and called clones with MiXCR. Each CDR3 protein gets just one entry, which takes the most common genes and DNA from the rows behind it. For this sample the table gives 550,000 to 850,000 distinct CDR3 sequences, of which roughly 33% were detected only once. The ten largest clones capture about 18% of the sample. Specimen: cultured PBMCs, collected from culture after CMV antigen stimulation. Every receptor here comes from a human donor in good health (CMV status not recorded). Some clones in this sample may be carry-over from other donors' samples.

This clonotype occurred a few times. Here the CDR3 reads CASRGTGSGNTIYF. The CDR3, as DNA: TGTGCCAGCAGGGGTACAGGGAGTGGAAACACCATATATTTT. The V gene is TRBV7-9, the J gene TRBJ1-3; tentative D call: TRBD1 (6 bases). The V gene lost 6 bases and the J gene lost 3 bases, with 12 bases spanning the gap. The CDR3 extends over 14 amino acids. In germline, CDR1 is SEHNR, CDR2 FQNEAQ (reference sequence). Variable domain in full (rest from reference TRBV7-9 and TRBJ1-3): DTGVSQNPRHKITKRGQNVTFRCDPISEHNRLYWYRQTLGQGPEFLTYFQNEAQLEKSRLLSDRFSAERPKGSFSTLEIQRTEQGDSAMYLCASRGTGSGNTIYFGEGSWLTVV.

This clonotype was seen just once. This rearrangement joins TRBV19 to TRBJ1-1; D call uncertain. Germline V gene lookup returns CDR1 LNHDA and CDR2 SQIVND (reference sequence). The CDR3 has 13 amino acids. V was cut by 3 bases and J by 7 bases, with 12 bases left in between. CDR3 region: CASSISGNLEAFF. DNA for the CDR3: TGTGCCAGTAGTATTTCAGGAAACCTTGAAGCTTTCTTT.

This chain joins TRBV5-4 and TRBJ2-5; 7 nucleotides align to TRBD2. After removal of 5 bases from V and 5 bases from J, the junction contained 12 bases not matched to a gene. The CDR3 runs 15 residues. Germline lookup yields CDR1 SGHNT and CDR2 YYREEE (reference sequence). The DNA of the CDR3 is TGTGCCAGCAGACCTCGACGGGGGAGGGAGGAGACCCAGTACTTC. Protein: CASRPRRGREETQYF.

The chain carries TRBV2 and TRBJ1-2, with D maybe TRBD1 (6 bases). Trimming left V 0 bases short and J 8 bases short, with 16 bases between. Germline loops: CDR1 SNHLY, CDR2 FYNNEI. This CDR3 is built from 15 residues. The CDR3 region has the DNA TGTGCCAGCAGTGAAGCCCATGTGGCGGGGGCGGGCTACACCTTC. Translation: CASSEAHVAGAGYTF.

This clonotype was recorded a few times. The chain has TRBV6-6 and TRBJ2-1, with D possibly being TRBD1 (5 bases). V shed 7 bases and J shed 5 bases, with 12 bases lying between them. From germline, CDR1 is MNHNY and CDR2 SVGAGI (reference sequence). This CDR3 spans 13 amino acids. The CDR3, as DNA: TGTGCCAGCACCACGACAGAAAACAATGAGCAGTTCTTC. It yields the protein CASTTTENNEQFF.

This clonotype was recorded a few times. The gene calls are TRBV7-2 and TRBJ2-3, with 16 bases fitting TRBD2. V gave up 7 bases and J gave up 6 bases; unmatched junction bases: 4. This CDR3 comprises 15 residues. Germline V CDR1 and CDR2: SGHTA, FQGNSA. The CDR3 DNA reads TGTGCCAGCAAGCAGGGACTAGCGGGGGGGGATACGCAGTATTTT. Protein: CASKQGLAGGDTQYF.

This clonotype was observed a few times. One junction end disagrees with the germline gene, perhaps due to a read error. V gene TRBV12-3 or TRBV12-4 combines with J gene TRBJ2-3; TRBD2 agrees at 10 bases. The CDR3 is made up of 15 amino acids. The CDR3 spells CTSSKQRGGADTQYF. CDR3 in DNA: TGTACCAGCAGTAAGCAGCGGGGGGGCGCAGATACGCAGTATTTT.

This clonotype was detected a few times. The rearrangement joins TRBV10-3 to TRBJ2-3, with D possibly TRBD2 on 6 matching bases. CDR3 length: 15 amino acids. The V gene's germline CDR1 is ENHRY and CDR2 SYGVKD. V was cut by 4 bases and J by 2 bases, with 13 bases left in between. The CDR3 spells CAISGAGRPTDTQYF. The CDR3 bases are TGTGCCATCAGTGGCGCGGGGCGGCCCACAGATACGCAGTATTTT.

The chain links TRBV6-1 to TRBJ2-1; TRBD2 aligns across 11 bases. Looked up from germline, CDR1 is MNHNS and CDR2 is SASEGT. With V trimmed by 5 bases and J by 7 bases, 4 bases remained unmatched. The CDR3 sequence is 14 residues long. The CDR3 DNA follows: TGTGCCAGCAGTACTAGCGGGAGTGGTAATGAGCAGTTCTTC. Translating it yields CASSTSGSGNEQFF.

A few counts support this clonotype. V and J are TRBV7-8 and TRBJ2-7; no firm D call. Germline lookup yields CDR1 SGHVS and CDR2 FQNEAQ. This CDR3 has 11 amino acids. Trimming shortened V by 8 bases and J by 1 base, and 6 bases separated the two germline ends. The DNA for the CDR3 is TGTGCCAGCGTAGGGTCCTACGAGCAGTACTTC. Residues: CASVGSYEQYF. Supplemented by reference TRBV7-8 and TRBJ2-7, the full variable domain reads GAGVSQSPRYKVAKRGQDVALRCDPISGHVSLFWYQQALGQGPEFLTYFQNEAQLDKSGLPSDRFFAERPEGSVSTLKIQRTQQEDSAVYLCASVGSYEQYFGPGTRLTVT.

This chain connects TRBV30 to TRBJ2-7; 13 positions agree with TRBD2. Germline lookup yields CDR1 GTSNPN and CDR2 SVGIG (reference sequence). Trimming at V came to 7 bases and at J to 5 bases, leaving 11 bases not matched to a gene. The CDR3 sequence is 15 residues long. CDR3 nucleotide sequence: TGTGCCTCAACACATGGACTAGCGGGAGAGGACGAGCAGTACTTC. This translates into CASTHGLAGEDEQYF.

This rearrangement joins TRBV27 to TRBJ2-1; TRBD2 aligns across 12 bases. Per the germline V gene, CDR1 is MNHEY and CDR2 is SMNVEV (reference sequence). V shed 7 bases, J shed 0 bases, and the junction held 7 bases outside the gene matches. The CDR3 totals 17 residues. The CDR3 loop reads CASMTGLAGTSYNEQFF. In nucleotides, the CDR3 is TGTGCCAGCATGACCGGACTAGCGGGGACCTCCTACAATGAGCAGTTCTTC.

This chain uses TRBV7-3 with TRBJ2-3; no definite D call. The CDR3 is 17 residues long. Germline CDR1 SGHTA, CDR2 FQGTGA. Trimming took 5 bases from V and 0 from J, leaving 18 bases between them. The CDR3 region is CASSPRLRSLSTDTQYF. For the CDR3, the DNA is TGTGCCAGCAGCCCACGCCTGAGGTCGTTGAGCACAGATACGCAGTATTTT.

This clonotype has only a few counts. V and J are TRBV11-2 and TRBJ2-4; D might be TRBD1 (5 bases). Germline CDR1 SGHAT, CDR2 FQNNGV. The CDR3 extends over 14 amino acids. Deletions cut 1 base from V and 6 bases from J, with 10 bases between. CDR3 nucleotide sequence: TGTGCCAGCAGCTTAGTCAGGCAGGGAAACATTCAGTACTTC. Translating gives CASSLVRQGNIQYF. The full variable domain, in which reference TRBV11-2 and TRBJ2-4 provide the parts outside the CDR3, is EAGVAQSPRYKIIEKRQSVAFWCNPISGHATLYWYQQILGQGPKLLIQFQNNGVVDDSQLPKDRFSAERLKGVDSTLKIQPAKLEDSAVYLCASSLVRQGNIQYFGAGTRLSVL.

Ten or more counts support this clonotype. CDR3 sequence: CASSLVPQGGLFF. Written as DNA, the CDR3 is TGTGCCAGCAGCTTAGTACCTCAGGGAGGACTGTTTTTT. J is TRBJ1-4 and V is TRBV7-2; D is possibly TRBD1 (5 bases). Trimming cost V 1 base and J 13 bases, with 13 bases left between them. The germline gives CDR1 SGHTA, CDR2 FQGNSA. This CDR3 has 13 residues.

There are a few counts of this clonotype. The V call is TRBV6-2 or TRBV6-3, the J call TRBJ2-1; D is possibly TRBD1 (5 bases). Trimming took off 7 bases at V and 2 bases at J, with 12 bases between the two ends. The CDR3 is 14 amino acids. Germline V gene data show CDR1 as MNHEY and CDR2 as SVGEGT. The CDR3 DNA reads TGTGCCAGCATCCAGGGATCAGCCTACAATGAGCAGTTCTTC. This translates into CASIQGSAYNEQFF.

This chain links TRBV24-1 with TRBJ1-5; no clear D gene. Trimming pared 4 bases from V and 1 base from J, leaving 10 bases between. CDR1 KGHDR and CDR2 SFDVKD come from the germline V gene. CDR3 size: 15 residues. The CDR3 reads CATSDPRESNQPQHF. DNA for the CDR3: TGTGCCACCAGTGACCCGAGAGAGAGCAATCAGCCCCAGCATTTT.

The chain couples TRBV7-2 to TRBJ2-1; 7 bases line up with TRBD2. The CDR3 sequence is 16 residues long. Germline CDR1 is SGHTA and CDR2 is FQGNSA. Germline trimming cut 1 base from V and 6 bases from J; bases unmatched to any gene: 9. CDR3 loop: CASSLEAKRDRNEQFF. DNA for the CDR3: TGTGCCAGCAGCTTAGAGGCTAAGCGGGATCGCAATGAGCAGTTCTTC.